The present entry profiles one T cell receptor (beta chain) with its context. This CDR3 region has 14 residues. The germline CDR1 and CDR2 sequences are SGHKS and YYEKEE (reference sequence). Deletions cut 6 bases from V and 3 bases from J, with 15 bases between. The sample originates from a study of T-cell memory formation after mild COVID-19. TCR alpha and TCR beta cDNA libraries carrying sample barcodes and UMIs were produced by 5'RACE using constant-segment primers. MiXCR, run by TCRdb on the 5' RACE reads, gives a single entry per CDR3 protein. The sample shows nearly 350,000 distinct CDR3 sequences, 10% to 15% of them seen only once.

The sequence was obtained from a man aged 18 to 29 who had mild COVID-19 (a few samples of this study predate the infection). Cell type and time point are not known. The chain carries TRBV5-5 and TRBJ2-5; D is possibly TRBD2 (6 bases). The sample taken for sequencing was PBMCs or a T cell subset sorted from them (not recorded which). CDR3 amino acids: CASTLGWGEETQYF. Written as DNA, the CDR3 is TGTGCCAGCACCCTAGGATGGGGGGAAGAGACCCAGTACTTC.